The clone carrying this TCR beta chain was seen a handful of times. Its antigen is still unknown. Quantitative barcoded 5'-RACE was used to prepare TCR beta libraries. In TCRdb, the 5' RACE reads were re-called with MiXCR into one record per CDR3 protein. The sample has roughly 230,000 distinct CDR3 sequences; approximately 8.4% are singletons. This sample stems from a study of CD8 T cells in ankylosing spondylitis. The study's findings and limits: Clones linked with disease were CD8+ and fairly uncommon in the peripheral blood. What appeared characteristic of ankylosing spondylitis blood was a TCR beta motif of fewer than ten highly homologous variants. Reportedly, disease-linked clones are significantly enriched in ankylosing spondylitis patients' matched synovial fluid.

The CDR3 consists of 14 residues. V shed 6 bases, J shed 3 bases, and the junction held 6 bases outside the gene matches. CDR1 is MNHEY, CDR2 SVGEGT, per germline. The TCR sequence derives from a female donor with ankylosing spondylitis or in good health (not recorded which). J is TRBJ1-1 and V is TRBV6-2 or TRBV6-3; 8 bases fit TRBD1. The sample was blood, either unsorted or a sorted T cell fraction (not recorded which). CDR3 region: CASRPGQGYTEAFF. In nucleotides, the CDR3 is TGTGCCAGCAGGCCCGGACAGGGCTACACTGAAGCTTTCTTT.